The 29 T cell receptor beta chains below all came from one sample that was sequenced in a study of T cell responses to AZD1222 COVID-19 vaccine. TCRdb's copy holds only in-frame clones and misses some; the assay was immunoSEQ multiplex PCR. The sample has about 190,000 clones, 90% to 95% seen once. The material sequenced was peripheral blood, taken on day 0 of AZD1222 vaccination. The origin of the receptors is an adult in good health.

The chain recombines TRBV2 with TRBJ2-7; the match to TRBD2 covers 8 bases. The ends lost 6 bases at V and 5 bases at J; junction bases unmatched: 12. Germline V CDR1 and CDR2: SNHLY, FYNNEI. The CDR3 totals 15 residues. CDR3 loop: CASRYPGGWGDEQYF. The CDR3 DNA is TGTGCCAGCAGGTACCCGGGAGGGTGGGGGGACGAGCAGTACTTC.

The chain combines TRBV15 with TRBJ2-1, with 8 positions matching TRBD1. The ends lost 0 bases at V and 9 bases at J; junction bases unmatched: 7. Germline CDR1 reads LNHNV; CDR2 reads YYDKDF (reference sequence). CDR3 length equals 15 residues. CDR3 bases: TGTGCCACCAGCAGAGATCGGCAGGGGGCGTCTGAGCAGTTCTTC. It yields the protein CATSRDRQGASEQFF. The entire variable domain, with the rest obtained from reference TRBV15 and TRBJ2-1, is as follows: DAMVIQNPRYQVTQFGKPVTLSCSQTLNHNVMYWYQQKSSQAPKLLFHYYDKDFNNEADTPDNFQSRRPNTSFCFLDIRSPGLGDTAMYLCATSRDRQGASEQFFGPGTRLTVL.

V usage is TRBV18 and J usage is TRBJ2-3; 7 bases agree with TRBD1. The germline gives CDR1 KGHSH, CDR2 LQKENI. The CDR3 extends over 17 amino acids. V trimming: 0 bases; J trimming: 0 bases; junction bases outside the gene matches: 6. The CDR3 here is CASSPPGDSPSTDTQYF. As DNA, the CDR3 is TGTGCCAGCTCACCACCGGGGGACAGCCCTAGCACAGATACGCAGTATTTT. The full variable domain, with the rest looked up from reference TRBV18 and TRBJ2-3, is NAGVMQNPRHLVRRRGQEARLRCSPMKGHSHVYWYRQLPEEGLKFMVYLQKENIIDESGMPKERFSAEFPKEGPSILRIQQVVRGDSAAYFCASSPPGDSPSTDTQYFGPGTRLTVL.

The chain employs TRBV5-4 and TRBJ2-7; 9 bases agree with TRBD1. This CDR3 spans 16 amino acids. Trimming took 2 bases from V and 6 from J; bases not matched to a gene: 12. CDR1 is SGHNT, CDR2 YYREEE, per germline (reference sequence). CDR3 amino acids: CASSLIPGQGTSEQYF. The CDR3 nucleotides are TGTGCCAGCAGCTTAATTCCCGGACAGGGGACCTCCGAGCAGTACTTC.

The genes are TRBV6-2 or TRBV6-3 and TRBJ2-7; D unclear. Trimming shortened V by 5 bases and J by 5 bases, and 10 bases separated the two germline ends. Germline V gene sequence: CDR1 MNHEY, CDR2 SVGEGT. The CDR3 sequence is 12 residues long. The CDR3 DNA reads TGTGCCAGCAGTGGGCCTATCGACGAGCAGTACTTC. Encoded protein: CASSGPIDEQYF.

This clone was counted once. The rearrangement uses TRBV9 and TRBJ2-6; 8 bases align to TRBD1. Per germline, CDR1 SGDLS and CDR2 YYNGEE. The CDR3 runs to 19 residues. With 0 bases clipped from V and 1 base from J, the junction kept 9 bases outside the gene matches. The CDR3 spells CASSVEADRVESGANVLTF. DNA for the CDR3: TGTGCCAGCAGCGTAGAAGCGGACAGGGTAGAGTCTGGGGCCAACGTCCTGACTTTC. Full variable domain (remainder filled in from reference TRBV9 and TRBJ2-6): DSGVTQTPKHLITATGQRVTLRCSPRSGDLSVYWYQQSLDQGLQFLIQYYNGEERAKGNILERFSAQQFPDLHSELNLSSLELGDSALYFCASSVEADRVESGANVLTFGAGSRLTVL.

J is TRBJ1-1 and V is TRBV25-1; D remains ambiguous. Germline V CDR1 and CDR2: MGHDK, SYGVNS. There are 14 residues in the CDR3. V was trimmed by 3 bases and J by 0 bases, leaving 8 bases between them. The CDR3 DNA sequence: TGTGCCAGCAGTGACACGTTTATGAACACTGAAGCTTTCTTT. As protein: CASSDTFMNTEAFF.

V usage is TRBV6-2 or TRBV6-3 and J usage is TRBJ2-1, with a weak D call TRBD2 (6 bases). Trimming shortened V by 6 bases and J by 8 bases, and 17 bases separated the two germline ends. The CDR3 sequence is 14 residues long. The V gene's germline CDR1 is MNHEY and CDR2 SVGEGT. The CDR3 loop reads CASSTGGVRYEQFF. The CDR3 bases are TGTGCCAGCAGCACCGGCGGGGTTAGATATGAGCAGTTCTTC.

V gene TRBV27 combines with J gene TRBJ2-1; D remains unclear. Germline CDR1 reads MNHEY; CDR2 reads SMNVEV (reference sequence). Trimming left V 7 bases short and J 8 bases short, with 18 bases between. The CDR3 sequence is 14 residues long. DNA for the CDR3: TGTGCCAGCACCTCCTTGCCCCCGGTTCATGAGCAGTTCTTC. The encoded protein is CASTSLPPVHEQFF.

V usage is TRBV27 and J usage is TRBJ2-3; TRBD2 is a possible D gene (6 bases). The CDR3 runs to 18 residues. V lost 6 bases and J lost 4, with 26 bases in between. Germline V gene lookup returns CDR1 MNHEY and CDR2 SMNVEV (reference sequence). The CDR3 loop reads CASREGPEDYLSSDTQYF. The CDR3 DNA sequence: TGTGCCAGCAGGGAGGGGCCGGAGGACTATCTATCATCAGATACGCAGTATTTT.

The chain links TRBV7-9 to TRBJ2-3; 7 bases align to TRBD1. The CDR3 sequence is 15 residues long. CDR1 and CDR2 (germline): SEHNR, FQNEAQ (reference sequence). The J segment lost 4 bases and the V segment lost 4 bases, leaving 8 bases of the junction unmatched. For the CDR3, the DNA is TGTGCCAGCAGCTACCGGACAGGCCTGGCAGATACGCAGTATTTT. It is translated as CASSYRTGLADTQYF.

The sample holds one count of this clone. This chain connects TRBV7-8 to TRBJ1-2, with D uncertain. The germline V gene encodes CDR1 SGHVS and CDR2 FQNEAQ. There are 14 residues in the CDR3. Trimming stripped 8 bases from V and 2 bases from J, with 15 bases between. CDR3 amino acids: CASGSGIQNYGYTF. DNA of the CDR3: TGTGCCAGCGGGTCGGGGATACAGAACTATGGCTACACCTTC.

The chain employs TRBV23-1 and TRBJ2-7; D is tentatively TRBD1 or TRBD2 (7 bases each). TRBV23-1 is an ORF for which the function is uncertain. The CDR3 length is 16 residues. Trimming took off 0 bases at V and 1 base at J, with 13 bases between the two ends. This CDR3 is CASSQSGRGQSYEQYF. The CDR3 nucleotides are TGCGCCAGCAGTCAATCGGGGAGGGGGCAATCCTACGAGCAGTACTTC.

The chain employs TRBV5-6 and TRBJ1-5; 7 nucleotides align to TRBD1. The CDR3 is made up of 14 amino acids. CDR1 is SGHDT and CDR2 is YYEEEE in the germline V gene. V trimming: 0 bases; J trimming: 7 bases; junction bases outside the gene matches: 4. The CDR3 spells CASSLEGGGQPQHF. The CDR3 DNA reads as TGTGCCAGCAGCTTGGAAGGGGGCGGGCAGCCCCAGCATTTT.

J is TRBJ2-5 and V is TRBV5-5; D possibly corresponds to TRBD2 (5 bases). Trimming took 1 base from V and 5 from J, leaving 9 bases between them. CDR3 length equals 13 residues. Germline CDR1 is SGHKS and CDR2 is YYEKEE (reference sequence). The CDR3, as DNA: TGTGCCAGCAGCTTGTTTGGGGAGGAGACCCAGTACTTC. Protein: CASSLFGEETQYF.

The V gene is TRBV10-1, the J gene TRBJ2-1; 7 bases map to TRBD2. With 4 bases clipped from V and 4 bases from J, the junction kept 13 bases outside the gene matches. This CDR3 region has 17 residues. Germline CDR1 reads WNHNN; CDR2 reads SYGVQD (reference sequence). The CDR3 sequence is CASSGGPQRERYNEQFF. The CDR3 DNA reads as TGCGCCAGCAGTGGGGGACCTCAGCGGGAAAGGTACAATGAGCAGTTCTTC.

The chain combines TRBV28 with TRBJ1-5; D is unresolved. The CDR3 runs to 16 residues. V gave up 4 bases and J gave up 1 base, with 14 bases separating them. The V gene's germline CDR1 is MDHEN and CDR2 SYDVKM. CDR3 loop: CASSSKGEGSNQPQHF. Here the CDR3 DNA reads TGTGCCAGCAGTTCCAAAGGAGAAGGCAGCAATCAGCCCCAGCATTTT.

The genes are TRBV19 and TRBJ2-7; TRBD1 is a possible D gene (6 bases). Germline CDR1 is LNHDA and CDR2 is SQIVND (reference sequence). There are 13 residues in the CDR3. Here the CDR3 DNA reads TGTGCTGTCCGGGACACCTTCTCCTACGAGCAGTACTTC. As protein: CAVRDTFSYEQYF.

The chain combines TRBV7-8 with TRBJ1-1; a weak D match, TRBD1 (5 bases). With 0 bases removed from V and 4 bases from J, the gap between germline ends came to 15 bases. CDR1 is SGHVS, CDR2 FQNEAQ, per germline. CDR3 size: 16 residues. The CDR3 region has the DNA TGTGCCAGCAGCTTAGCGCAGGGAGGGAGCGGCACTGAAGCTTTCTTT. Translation: CASSLAQGGSGTEAFF.

This rearrangement joins TRBV29-1 to TRBJ1-2, with D hard to call. Germline V gene lookup returns CDR1 SQVTM and CDR2 ANQGSEA. The germline V and J ends were trimmed by 4 bases and 6 bases, with 15 bases remaining between them. The CDR3 has 13 amino acids. This CDR3 is CSVVDGSEDGYTF. CDR3 nucleotides: TGCAGCGTTGTTGACGGTTCAGAGGATGGCTACACCTTC. Full variable domain (remainder filled in from reference TRBV29-1 and TRBJ1-2): SAVISQKPSRDICQRGTSLTIQCQVDSQVTMMFWYRQQPGQSLTLIATANQGSEATYESGFVIDKFPISRPNLTFSTLTVSNMSPEDSSIYLCSVVDGSEDGYTFGSGTRLTVV.

The CDR3 loop reads CASSRDLNTEAFF. The CDR3 nucleotides read TGTGCCAGCAGCCGTGATTTGAACACTGAAGCTTTCTTT. The chain uses TRBV5-6 and TRBJ1-1, with D uncertain. Between the trimmed V and J ends, which lost 4 bases and 0 bases, there was a span of 7 bases. The germline V gene has CDR1 SGHDT and CDR2 YYEEEE. The CDR3 sequence is 13 residues long.

CDR3 loop: CASSQTGTSEYNEQFF. The CDR3 nucleotides read TGCGCCAGCAGCCAAACCGGGACTAGCGAGTACAATGAGCAGTTCTTC. The chain carries TRBV5-1 and TRBJ2-1, with 10 nucleotides matching TRBD2. V dropped 4 bases and J dropped 4; count of bases not matched to a gene: 8. The CDR3 length is 16 residues. Germline lookup yields CDR1 SGHRS and CDR2 YFSETQ.

The chain combines TRBV7-2 with TRBJ1-3; D unclear. The length of the CDR3 is 15 residues. V was cut by 1 base and J by 0 bases, with 7 bases left in between. The germline V gene has CDR1 SGHTA and CDR2 FQGNSA. CDR3: CASSLDSGSGNTIYF. The CDR3, as DNA: TGTGCCAGCAGCTTAGATTCGGGCTCTGGAAACACCATATATTTT.

This chain joins TRBV12-5 and TRBJ2-6, with a possible D match to TRBD1 (5 bases). Germline V lookup: CDR1 LGHNT, CDR2 FRNRAP. Between the trimmed V and J ends, which lost 1 base and 0 bases, there was a span of 10 bases. The CDR3 loop spans 17 amino acids. CDR3 residues: CASGLGRVVSGANVLTF. DNA of the CDR3: TGTGCTAGTGGTTTGGGCAGGGTGGTCTCTGGGGCCAACGTCCTGACTTTC.

The genes are TRBV18 and TRBJ1-1; the match to TRBD1 covers 7 bases. Germline CDR1 reads KGHSH; CDR2 reads LQKENI. This CDR3 is built from 17 residues. Trimming removed 3 bases from V and 0 bases from J; junction bases left unmatched: 10. CDR3 residues: CASSPRGQQVMNTEAFF. CDR3 DNA sequence: TGTGCCAGCTCACCGAGGGGACAGCAAGTTATGAACACTGAAGCTTTCTTT. The full variable domain, completed using reference TRBV18 and TRBJ1-1, is NAGVMQNPRHLVRRRGQEARLRCSPMKGHSHVYWYRQLPEEGLKFMVYLQKENIIDESGMPKERFSAEFPKEGPSILRIQQVVRGDSAAYFCASSPRGQQVMNTEAFFGQGTRLTVV.

The chain links TRBV11-3 to TRBJ2-3, with D tentatively TRBD2 (6 bases). The V gene's germline CDR1 is SGHNT and CDR2 YENEEA. With 5 bases removed from V and 5 bases from J, the gap between germline ends came to 20 bases. The CDR3 is 16 amino acids. The CDR3 region has the DNA TGTGCCAGCAGCCCGGGTGGGTGGGAGGAAGGAGATACGCAGTATTTT. This sequence encodes CASSPGGWEEGDTQYF.

This sequence joins TRBV5-1 and TRBJ1-1; D may be TRBD1 (5 bases). V shed 2 bases and J shed 4 bases, with 12 bases lying between them. The CDR3 has 14 residues. Germline V CDR1 and CDR2: SGHRS, YFSETQ. The DNA for the CDR3 is TGCGCCAGCAGCTTCACAGGCCCCAGCACTGAAGCTTTCTTT. As protein: CASSFTGPSTEAFF.

J is TRBJ1-5 and V is TRBV12-1. TRBV12-1 is shown as a pseudogene. CDR3 length: 16 residues. CDR3 amino acids: CASSITGEISNQPQHF. CDR3 coding DNA: TGTGCCAGCAGCATAACCGGAGAGATTAGCAATCAGCCCCAGCATTTT.

The chain carries TRBV5-1 and TRBJ2-3; 14 positions match TRBD2. Trimming at V came to 2 bases and at J to 3 bases, leaving 8 bases not matched to a gene. The germline CDR1 and CDR2 sequences are SGHRS and YFSETQ. The CDR3 has 18 residues. CDR3 coding DNA: TGCGCCAGCAGCTTTTGGGGACTAGCGGGAGACGGAACAGATACGCAGTATTTT. Translation gives CASSFWGLAGDGTDTQYF.